The clone carrying this T cell receptor (beta chain) was picked up many times. Its antigen remains unidentified. TCRdb analysed the reads with MiXCR anew, one entry per CDR3 protein. The sample yields around 440,000 distinct CDR3 sequences, over 9% seen once. This record belongs to a study of T cell repertoires in cytomegalovirus infection. Study-level information: Matching HLA type and CMV infection were both indicated by public TCR beta signatures. Findings and limits, study-wide: Predominance within the ex vivo response was attributable to HLA-C-restricted CMV-specific TCR beta clonotypes. Frequencies of public TCR beta families were cumulated, and this identified carriers of CMV plus the relevant HLA.

The V gene lost 4 bases and the J gene lost 1 base, with 14 bases spanning the gap. The CDR3 runs to 16 residues. Germline CDR1 is LNHDA and CDR2 is SQIVND (reference sequence). The receptor was derived from a human donor in good health (CMV status not recorded). Some clones in this sample may be carry-over from other donors' samples. The sample comprised PBMCs. This chain uses TRBV19 with TRBJ1-3; tentative D call: TRBD1 (6 bases). The CDR3 loop is CASSTDSVTSGNTIYF. CDR3 nucleotide sequence: TGTGCCAGTAGTACGGACAGCGTAACGTCTGGAAACACCATATATTTT.